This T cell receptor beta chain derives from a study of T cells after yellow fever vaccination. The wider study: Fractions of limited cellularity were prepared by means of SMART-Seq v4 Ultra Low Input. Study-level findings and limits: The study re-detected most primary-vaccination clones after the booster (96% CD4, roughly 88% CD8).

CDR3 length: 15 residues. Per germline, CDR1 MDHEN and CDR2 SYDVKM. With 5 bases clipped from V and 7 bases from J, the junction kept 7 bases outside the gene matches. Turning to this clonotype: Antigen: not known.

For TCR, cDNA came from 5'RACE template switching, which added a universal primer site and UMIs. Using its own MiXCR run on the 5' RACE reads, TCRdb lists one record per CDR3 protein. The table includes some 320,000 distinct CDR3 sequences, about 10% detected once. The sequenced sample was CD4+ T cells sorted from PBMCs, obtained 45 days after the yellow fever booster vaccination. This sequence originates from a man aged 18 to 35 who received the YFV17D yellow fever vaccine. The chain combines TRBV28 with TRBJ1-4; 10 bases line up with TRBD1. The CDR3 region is CASSTDRGLVEKLFF. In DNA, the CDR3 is TGTGCCAGCAGTACTGACAGGGGGCTGGTTGAAAAACTGTTTTTT.